This T cell receptor (beta chain) was found in a study of blood T cell repertoires in COVID-19. Study-level background: Sites in the United States, Italy and Spain provided acute and convalescent COVID-19 samples.

J gave up 12 bases and V 5 bases, and 10 bases lay outside the gene matches. The CDR3 sequence is 13 residues long. Germline V lookup: CDR1 ENHRY, CDR2 SYGVKD. Assay: immunoSEQ multiplex PCR; the TCRdb copy retains only in-frame clones and omits some. The sample carries about 130,000 clones, approximately 90% recorded once. This receptor was identified in an elderly woman with acute or convalescent COVID-19. The sequenced material came from peripheral blood. The chain links TRBV10-3 to TRBJ1-1; 9 nucleotides line up with TRBD1. The CDR3 sequence: CAISTGQGEVPFF. DNA of the CDR3: TGTGCCATCAGTACGGGACAGGGTGAAGTTCCTTTCTTT.